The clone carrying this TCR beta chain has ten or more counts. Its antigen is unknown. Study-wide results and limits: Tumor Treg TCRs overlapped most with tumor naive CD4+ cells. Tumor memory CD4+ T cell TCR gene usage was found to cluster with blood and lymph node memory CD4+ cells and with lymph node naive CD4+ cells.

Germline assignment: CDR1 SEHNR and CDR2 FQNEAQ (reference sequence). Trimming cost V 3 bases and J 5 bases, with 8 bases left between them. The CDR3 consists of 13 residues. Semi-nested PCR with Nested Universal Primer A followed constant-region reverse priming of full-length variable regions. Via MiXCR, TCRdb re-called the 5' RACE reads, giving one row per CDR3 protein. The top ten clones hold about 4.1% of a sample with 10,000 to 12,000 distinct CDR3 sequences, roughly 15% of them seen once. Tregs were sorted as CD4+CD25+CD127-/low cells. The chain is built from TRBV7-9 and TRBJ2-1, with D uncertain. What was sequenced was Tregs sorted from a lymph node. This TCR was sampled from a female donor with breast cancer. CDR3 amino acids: CASSFTLDNEQFF. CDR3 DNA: TGTGCCAGCAGCTTCACCCTAGACAATGAGCAGTTCTTC. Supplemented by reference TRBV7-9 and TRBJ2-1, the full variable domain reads DTGVSQNPRHKITKRGQNVTFRCDPISEHNRLYWYRQTLGQGPEFLTYFQNEAQLEKSRLLSDRFSAERPKGSFSTLEIQRTEQGDSAMYLCASSFTLDNEQFFGPGTRLTVL.